These T cell receptor beta chains were read from a single sample in a study of T cells in Graves' hyperthyroidism and ophthalmopathy. TCRdb ran MiXCR on the multiplex PCR reads and lists one entry per CDR3 protein. The table shows about 610,000 distinct CDR3 sequences, with more than 15% occurring only once. The specimen was blood. Source of these receptors: a woman aged 35 to 49 with Graves' ophthalmopathy. The CDR3 runs from the conserved cysteine through the conserved F or W. Each record gives: D gene, J gene, clone size, V gene, CDR3 DNA, CDR3 protein. A D gene is named only where the DNA matches it firmly. Some rows have no size entry. The others give once, few or many, or a class for an expanded clone.

D: TRBD1; J: TRBJ1-6; size: many; V: TRBV6-5; DNA: TGTGCCAGCAGTTACTGGGACAGGGGGAGTAATTCACCCCTCCACTTT; CDR3: CASSYWDRGSNSPLHF
D: -; J: TRBJ1-5; size: -; V: TRBV20-1; DNA: TGCAGTGCTACCCCTTATATCAGCAATCAGCCCCAGCATTTT; CDR3: CSATPYISNQPQHF
D: TRBD1; J: TRBJ1-6; size: many; V: TRBV28; DNA: TGTGCCAGCAGTCCAAATCCCGGGACAGAACTTAATTCACCCCTCCACTTT; CDR3: CASSPNPGTELNSPLHF
D: -; J: TRBJ2-7; size: few; V: TRBV28; DNA: TGTGTCAGCAGTTTGCTTTCCTACGAGCAGTACTTC; CDR3: CVSSLLSYEQYF
D: TRBD1; J: TRBJ1-4; size: -; V: TRBV10-3; DNA: TGTGCCATCAGGCAGGGGGGGAATGAAAAACTGTTTTTT; CDR3: CAIRQGGNEKLFF
D: TRBD2; J: TRBJ2-5; size: many; V: TRBV27; DNA: TGTGCCAGCAGTTATGGGACTAGCGGGAGGGAGACCCAGTACTTC; CDR3: CASSYGTSGRETQYF
D: TRBD1; J: TRBJ2-4; size: -; V: TRBV12-3/TRBV12-4; DNA: TGTGCCAGCAGTTTGGGACAGCGAGCCAAAAACATTCAGTACTTC; CDR3: CASSLGQRAKNIQYF
D: TRBD2; J: TRBJ2-1; size: many; V: TRBV12-3/TRBV12-4; DNA: TGTGCCAGCATCATAGCGGGGGGGCGAAATGAGCAGTTCTTC; CDR3: CASIIAGGRNEQFF
D: -; J: TRBJ1-2; size: many; V: TRBV30; DNA: TGTGCCTGGAGTTACTGGGTTAACTATGGCTACACCTTC; CDR3: CAWSYWVNYGYTF
D: TRBD1; J: TRBJ2-3; size: -; V: TRBV30; DNA: TGTGCCCGGGGTGGACAGGGTGGTTCAGATACGCAGTATTTT; CDR3: CARGGQGGSDTQYF
D: -; J: TRBJ1-2; size: many; V: TRBV29-1; DNA: TGCAGCGTTGTGGAGGAATTCTATGGCTACACCTTC; CDR3: CSVVEEFYGYTF
D: TRBD1; J: TRBJ2-7; size: many; V: TRBV15; DNA: TGTGCCACCAGCAGATCGGACAGGGCCTACGAGCAGTACTTC; CDR3: CATSRSDRAYEQYF
D: TRBD2; J: TRBJ2-1; size: many; V: TRBV12-3/TRBV12-4; DNA: TGTGCCAGCAGCTCAGCGGGAGGGCCTTCCTACAATGAGCAGTTCTTC; CDR3: CASSSAGGPSYNEQFF
D: -; J: TRBJ2-3; size: many; V: TRBV11-2; DNA: TGTGCCAGCAGCTCCCCTGGGTGGGGGGATACGCAGTATTTT; CDR3: CASSSPGWGDTQYF
D: -; J: TRBJ2-2; size: many; V: TRBV30; DNA: TGTGCCTGGAGCCGGGACGCATGGGCCGGGGAGCTGTTTTTT; CDR3: CAWSRDAWAGELFF
D: TRBD1; J: TRBJ1-5; size: many; V: TRBV10-3; DNA: TGTGCCATCAGGGGGGACAGGTCGGATCAGCCCCAGCATTTT; CDR3: CAIRGDRSDQPQHF
D: TRBD2; J: TRBJ2-3; size: -; V: TRBV7-2; DNA: TGTGCCAGCAGCACCGGGACTAGCGGCCGTACTCGTACGCAGTATTTT; CDR3: CASSTGTSGRTRTQYF
D: -; J: TRBJ1-4; size: few; V: TRBV19; DNA: TGTGCCAGTAGTAGCCACCGAACGGCAAGTGAAAAACTGTTTTTT; CDR3: CASSSHRTASEKLFF
D: -; J: TRBJ2-7; size: few; V: TRBV11-2; DNA: TGTGCCAGCAGCTTAGTCGCGGGGCGCCTGGTTTCCTACGAGCAGTACTTC; CDR3: CASSLVAGRLVSYEQYF
D: TRBD2; J: TRBJ2-7; size: -; V: TRBV19; DNA: TGTGCCAGTAGTGATCCGGGACTAGTCCCCCACGAGCAGTACTTC; CDR3: CASSDPGLVPHEQYF
D: -; J: TRBJ1-2; size: few; V: TRBV6-1; DNA: TGTGCCAGCCGAGCGGGGGGGATGGGTGGCTACACCTTC; CDR3: CASRAGGMGGYTF
D: -; J: TRBJ1-2; size: -; V: TRBV5-1; DNA: TGCGCCAGCAGCTTGGAAGGGGGGCCATCTTATGGCTACACCTTC; CDR3: CASSLEGGPSYGYTF
D: -; J: TRBJ2-3; size: few; V: TRBV28; DNA: TGTGCCAGCAGTCGACAGATCTACACAGATACGCAGTGTTTT; CDR3: CASSRQIYTDTQCF
D: -; J: TRBJ2-3; size: -; V: TRBV6-1; DNA: TGTGCCAGCACTCTCTCCCGGGACGATGAGGAGTGGGATACGCAGTATTTT; CDR3: CASTLSRDDEEWDTQYF
D: -; J: TRBJ2-1; size: -; V: TRBV7-9; DNA: TGTGCCAGCAGCCAGGGGGGGATCAATGAGCAGTTCTTC; CDR3: CASSQGGINEQFF
D: -; J: TRBJ1-6; size: -; V: TRBV7-9; DNA: TGTGCCAGCAGCTACGTGGGCCTCGATTCACCCCTCCACTTT; CDR3: CASSYVGLDSPLHF
D: -; J: TRBJ2-5; size: -; V: TRBV6-2/TRBV6-3; DNA: TGTGCCAGCAGTGGACAGCTTGGGACCCAGTACTTC; CDR3: CASSGQLGTQYF
D: TRBD2; J: TRBJ2-2; size: few; V: TRBV6-1; DNA: TGTGCCAGCAGCCGAAAAGCGGGGGTTACCGGGGAGCTGTTTTTT; CDR3: CASSRKAGVTGELFF
D: -; J: TRBJ1-6; size: few; V: TRBV5-1; DNA: TGCGCCAGCAGCTTGGCGGGTGCCCTGTATTCACCCCTCCACTTT; CDR3: CASSLAGALYSPLHF
D: -; J: TRBJ1-4; size: few; V: TRBV7-2; DNA: TGTGCCAGCAGCTTACTCGGATCAAGTAATGAAAAACTGTTTTTT; CDR3: CASSLLGSSNEKLFF
D: TRBD1; J: TRBJ1-1; size: once; V: TRBV7-9; DNA: TGTGCCAGCAGCCAGGGGGGACCCCTAAGGGAAGCTTTCTTT; CDR3: CASSQGGPLREAFF
D: TRBD1; J: TRBJ2-2; size: many; V: TRBV12-3/TRBV12-4; DNA: TGTGCCAGCACCGCTCCCGGGACAGGGGACACCGGGGAGCTGTTTTTT; CDR3: CASTAPGTGDTGELFF
D: TRBD1; J: TRBJ1-5; size: many; V: TRBV7-9; DNA: TGTGCCAGCAGCTTAGGACAGGGGTCGGATCAGCCCCAGCATTTT; CDR3: CASSLGQGSDQPQHF
D: TRBD2; J: TRBJ2-4; size: -; V: TRBV7-2; DNA: TGTGCCAGCAGCGTACTAGCGGGTACCATTCAGTACTTC; CDR3: CASSVLAGTIQYF
D: -; J: TRBJ1-2; size: -; V: TRBV14; DNA: TGTGCCAGCAGCAAGCTTAAATCCGGGCCTATCGCTGGCTACACCTTC; CDR3: CASSKLKSGPIAGYTF
D: -; J: TRBJ2-2; size: few; V: TRBV11-1; DNA: TGTGCCAGCAGCGCTAGCGCCGGGGAGCTGGTTTTT; CDR3: CASSASAGELVF
D: -; J: TRBJ1-2; size: -; V: TRBV29-1; DNA: TGCAGCGTTGGTAGCGAGGTTAATGGCTACACCTTC; CDR3: CSVGSEVNGYTF
D: TRBD1; J: TRBJ2-7; size: few; V: TRBV6-2/TRBV6-3; DNA: TGTGCCAGCAGTATAGGGACAGCTCTCCTCTACGAGCAGTACTTC; CDR3: CASSIGTALLYEQYF
D: -; J: TRBJ1-5; size: -; V: TRBV6-5; DNA: TGTGCCAGCAGTTCACCAGGGACGGGGTTCAATCAGCCCCAGCATTTT; CDR3: CASSSPGTGFNQPQHF
D: -; J: TRBJ2-2; size: few; V: TRBV5-1; DNA: TGCGCCAGCAGCTTGGACCCCCTAGGGGCGAACACCGGGGAGCTGTTTTTT; CDR3: CASSLDPLGANTGELFF
D: -; J: TRBJ2-5; size: few; V: TRBV18; DNA: TGTGCCAGCTCAGCCGGACAGAAAGAGACCCAGTACTTC; CDR3: CASSAGQKETQYF
D: TRBD2; J: TRBJ2-7; size: few; V: TRBV2; DNA: TGTGCCAGCAATCGACTAGCGGGTGGTGAGCAGTACTTC; CDR3: CASNRLAGGEQYF
D: TRBD1; J: TRBJ1-5; size: few; V: TRBV20-1; DNA: TGCAGTGCCCCCTCAGGGGGCAACAATCAGCCCCAGCATTTT; CDR3: CSAPSGGNNQPQHF
D: -; J: TRBJ1-1; size: many; V: TRBV20-1; DNA: TGCAGTGCCACGACACTGAACACTGAAGCTTTCTTT; CDR3: CSATTLNTEAFF
D: -; J: TRBJ1-2; size: many; V: TRBV18; DNA: TGTGCCAGCTCCCCCGGGGGATTGTATGGCTACACCTTC; CDR3: CASSPGGLYGYTF
D: -; J: TRBJ1-1; size: -; V: TRBV19; DNA: TGTGCCAGTAGTAACTGGGGGCCGACAGGTCATTTGGACACTGAAGCTTTCTTT; CDR3: CASSNWGPTGHLDTEAFF
D: TRBD2; J: TRBJ2-3; size: many; V: TRBV3-1; DNA: TGTGCCAGCACGAGCGGGAGGGCCGATACGCAGTATTTT; CDR3: CASTSGRADTQYF
D: -; J: TRBJ1-6; size: few; V: TRBV5-1; DNA: TGCGCCAGCAGCTTCACAGCAGGAAGAAATTCACCCCTCCACTTT; CDR3: CASSFTAGRNSPLHF
D: -; J: TRBJ2-1; size: many; V: TRBV27; DNA: TGTGCCAGCAGTTTAATCCCCACATCCTACAATGAGCAGTTCTTC; CDR3: CASSLIPTSYNEQFF
D: TRBD2; J: TRBJ2-1; size: many; V: TRBV18; DNA: TGTGCCAGCTCACCTAGCGGGCGGCCTATCAATGAGCAGTTCTTC; CDR3: CASSPSGRPINEQFF
D: -; J: TRBJ2-3; size: many; V: TRBV6-2/TRBV6-3; DNA: TGTGCCAGCACTAGACTGGACACAGATACGCAGTATTTT; CDR3: CASTRLDTDTQYF
D: -; J: TRBJ2-7; size: many; V: TRBV28; DNA: TGTGCCAGCAGTATCCCCCGGGACACCCCCTACGAGCAGTACTTC; CDR3: CASSIPRDTPYEQYF
D: TRBD1; J: TRBJ1-4; size: -; V: TRBV29-1; DNA: TGCAGCGGCCGGGACAGCGAAAAACTGTTTTTT; CDR3: CSGRDSEKLFF
D: -; J: TRBJ2-1; size: many; V: TRBV5-1; DNA: TGCGCCAGCAGAGGCAGACAGCAAATTACCTACAATGAGCAGTTCTTC; CDR3: CASRGRQQITYNEQFF
D: TRBD1; J: TRBJ1-2; size: -; V: TRBV2; DNA: TGTGCCAGCAGGGGACAGCTTCAAGGGGGCTACACCTTC; CDR3: CASRGQLQGGYTF